Listed below are T cell receptor beta chains from one sample, sequenced in a study of cytomegalovirus exposure and HLA in healthy donors. Clones were read by immunoSEQ multiplex PCR, and TCRdb kept only the in-frame ones, dropping some. Found here are some 48,000 clones, 88% of them singletons; the top ten hold over 6.5%. The sample taken for sequencing was PBMCs. These receptors originate from a woman under 40 in good health and CMV-seronegative. CDR3s include the opening cysteine and the closing phenylalanine or tryptophan. Each record gives: D gene, clone size, J gene, V gene, CDR3 protein, CDR3 DNA. A D gene is named only where the DNA matches it firmly. Clone size is shown for a subset of rows, as once, few, many or a class of expanded clone.

d_gene: TRBD1
abundance: -
j_gene: TRBJ1-2
v_gene: TRBV6-5
CDR3aa: CASSPTGTGDYGYTF
CDR3nt: TGTGCCAGCAGCCCTACCGGGACAGGGGACTATGGCTACACCTTC

d_gene: TRBD1
abundance: -
j_gene: TRBJ1-4
v_gene: TRBV5-6
CDR3aa: CASSPGQGREKLFF
CDR3nt: TGTGCCAGCAGCCCTGGACAGGGAAGGGAAAAACTGTTTTTT

d_gene: -
abundance: -
j_gene: TRBJ2-3
v_gene: TRBV6-5
CDR3aa: CASSRGWRGADTQYF
CDR3nt: TGTGCCAGCAGCCGGGGATGGAGGGGCGCAGATACGCAGTATTTT

d_gene: -
abundance: -
j_gene: TRBJ2-3
v_gene: TRBV5-1
CDR3aa: CASSSGSGTDTQYF
CDR3nt: TGCGCCAGCAGCTCGGGGTCGGGCACAGATACGCAGTATTTT

d_gene: -
abundance: once
j_gene: TRBJ1-1
v_gene: TRBV2
CDR3aa: CASKMADNTEAFF
CDR3nt: TGTGCCAGCAAAATGGCGGATAACACTGAAGCTTTCTTT

d_gene: TRBD2
abundance: few
j_gene: TRBJ2-1
v_gene: TRBV11-3
CDR3aa: CASSRDAGGTYNEQFF
CDR3nt: TGTGCCAGCAGCCGGGACGCGGGAGGAACCTACAATGAGCAGTTCTTC

d_gene: TRBD1
abundance: -
j_gene: TRBJ1-2
v_gene: TRBV28
CDR3aa: CASYRGQAGYTF
CDR3nt: TGTGCCAGCTACCGCGGACAGGCCGGCTACACCTTC

d_gene: TRBD2
abundance: -
j_gene: TRBJ2-4
v_gene: TRBV5-1
CDR3aa: CASSGGLAGDSKNIQYF
CDR3nt: TGCGCCAGCAGCGGGGGACTAGCGGGAGATTCCAAAAACATTCAGTACTTC

d_gene: -
abundance: -
j_gene: TRBJ1-1
v_gene: TRBV27
CDR3aa: CASSLQGQTVNTEAFF
CDR3nt: TGTGCCAGCAGTTTACAGGGGCAGACCGTGAACACTGAAGCTTTCTTT

d_gene: -
abundance: -
j_gene: TRBJ1-2
v_gene: TRBV11-2
CDR3aa: CASIPLRAGGAGRGYTF
CDR3nt: TGTGCCAGCATCCCCCTGAGGGCGGGCGGCGCAGGTCGCGGCTACACCTTC

d_gene: TRBD1
abundance: -
j_gene: TRBJ2-7
v_gene: TRBV5-4
CDR3aa: CASSLGWDRGYEQYF
CDR3nt: TGTGCCAGCAGCTTGGGCTGGGACAGGGGTTACGAGCAGTACTTC

d_gene: TRBD2
abundance: -
j_gene: TRBJ2-4
v_gene: TRBV27
CDR3aa: CASSLESSGRAGTSIQYF
CDR3nt: TGTGCCAGCAGTTTAGAGTCTAGCGGGAGGGCCGGGACAAGCATTCAGTACTTC

d_gene: -
abundance: -
j_gene: TRBJ1-4
v_gene: TRBV10-1
CDR3aa: CASSDGGATNEKLFF
CDR3nt: TGCGCCAGCAGTGATGGAGGAGCAACTAATGAAAAACTGTTTTTT

d_gene: -
abundance: -
j_gene: TRBJ2-5
v_gene: TRBV27
CDR3aa: CASSSPPQETQYF
CDR3nt: TGTGCCAGCAGTTCTCCTCCCCAAGAGACCCAGTACTTC

d_gene: TRBD1
abundance: -
j_gene: TRBJ1-2
v_gene: TRBV11-2
CDR3aa: CASSQGAGSGYGYTF
CDR3nt: TGTGCCAGCAGTCAGGGGGCAGGGTCTGGCTATGGCTACACCTTC

d_gene: TRBD1
abundance: -
j_gene: TRBJ1-1
v_gene: TRBV7-2
CDR3aa: CASISDRGGTEAFF
CDR3nt: TGTGCCAGCATCTCAGACAGGGGTGGCACTGAAGCTTTCTTT

d_gene: -
abundance: medium-sized
j_gene: TRBJ2-1
v_gene: TRBV29-1
CDR3aa: CSAKRDYNEQFF
CDR3nt: TGCAGCGCCAAACGGGACTACAATGAGCAGTTCTTC

d_gene: -
abundance: once
j_gene: TRBJ2-3
v_gene: TRBV27
CDR3aa: CASSLLSGLDSTDTQYF
CDR3nt: TGTGCCAGCAGTTTATTATCAGGTCTTGACAGCACAGATACGCAGTATTTT

d_gene: TRBD2
abundance: -
j_gene: TRBJ2-2
v_gene: TRBV7-2
CDR3aa: CASSSTNGLAGARGELFF
CDR3nt: TGTGCCAGCAGCTCAACCAATGGACTAGCGGGAGCTCGAGGGGAGCTGTTTTTT

d_gene: -
abundance: once
j_gene: TRBJ2-1
v_gene: TRBV5-1
CDR3aa: CASSLGIYNEQFF
CDR3nt: TGCGCCAGCAGCTTGGGTATATACAATGAGCAGTTCTTC

d_gene: -
abundance: -
j_gene: TRBJ1-2
v_gene: TRBV19
CDR3aa: CASTSRDYGYTF
CDR3nt: TGTGCCAGTACCTCTCGGGACTATGGCTACACCTTC

d_gene: TRBD2
abundance: few
j_gene: TRBJ2-5
v_gene: TRBV5-1
CDR3aa: CASSLILAGEMRETQYF
CDR3nt: TGCGCCAGCAGCCTTATCCTAGCGGGAGAAATGAGAGAGACCCAGTACTTC

d_gene: TRBD1
abundance: -
j_gene: TRBJ1-2
v_gene: TRBV4-1
CDR3aa: CASSQDSGQGRYGYTF
CDR3nt: TGCGCCAGCAGCCAAGATTCCGGACAGGGGAGGTATGGCTACACCTTC